Listed below are T cell receptor beta chains from one sample, sequenced in a study of blood T cells in healthy people across ages. TCRdb re-analysed the 5' RACE reads in MiXCR, keeping a single row per CDR3 protein. This table holds around 1,500,000 distinct CDR3 sequences, 42% found once. Sequenced input: blood. Every receptor here comes from a woman younger than 35 in good health. Each CDR3 is given with its conserved first and last residue. The D gene is left open where the match is weak. Size tells how often a clone was seen (once, few, many) or the class of an expanded clone, and some rows leave it out.

J gene,V gene,D gene,clone size,CDR3 DNA,CDR3 protein
TRBJ2-5,TRBV29-1,NA,few,TGCAGCGTCCCAATAGGTGGCCAGTACTTC,CSVPIGGQYF
TRBJ1-6,TRBV2,NA,NA,TGTGCCAGCAGAGGACTCCCTCCTGGGCCACCCCTCCACTTT,CASRGLPPGPPLHF
TRBJ2-3,TRBV4-2,NA,few,TGTGCCAGCAGCCAAGGCCAAACAGGGCTAAAAGATACGCAGTATTTT,CASSQGQTGLKDTQYF
TRBJ1-2,TRBV10-3,TRBD1,NA,TGTGCCATCAGTGAGTCGTTATCCGGGACAGATAACTATGGCTACACCTTC,CAISESLSGTDNYGYTF
TRBJ2-1,TRBV6-2/TRBV6-3,NA,NA,TGTGCCAGCAGTCCGATGCAGGACCTCTACAATGAGCAGTTCTTC,CASSPMQDLYNEQFF
TRBJ2-1,TRBV3-1,TRBD2,NA,TGTGCCAGCAGCCAAGCAGCGGGGGGCCGCAATGAGCAGTTCTTC,CASSQAAGGRNEQFF
TRBJ2-7,TRBV10-3,TRBD2,NA,TGTGCCTCTCACCCTAGCGGGGGTGGGGGCGAGCAGTACTTC,CASHPSGGGGEQYF
TRBJ2-5,TRBV20-1,TRBD2,NA,TGCAGTGCTAGGAAGCTAGCGGCAACCTACGGGCAGTACTTC,CSARKLAATYGQYF
TRBJ1-4,TRBV12-3/TRBV12-4,NA,few,TGTGCCAGCAGTTTGTCCCAGATTGGTGAAAAACTGTTTTTT,CASSLSQIGEKLFF
TRBJ2-4,TRBV20-1,TRBD2,NA,TGCAGTGCACAAACTAGCGGGGGGGCAAAGGCCAAAAACATTCAGTACTTC,CSAQTSGGAKAKNIQYF
TRBJ2-7,TRBV19,TRBD2,NA,TGTGCCAGTAGAGCTAGCGGGATGAGAGAGCAGTACTTC,CASRASGMREQYF
TRBJ1-1,TRBV6-6,NA,few,TGTGCCAGCAGTTACGGTTTTTCTGCCACGAACACTGAAGCTTTCTTT,CASSYGFSATNTEAFF
TRBJ1-2,TRBV11-2,TRBD1,NA,TGTGCCAGCAGCACCGTGACAGGGGCGCTTGGTGGCTACACCTTC,CASSTVTGALGGYTF
TRBJ1-1,TRBV4-1,NA,NA,TGCGCCAGCAGCCGCGTTCCAGGGCGGGACACTGAAGCTTTCTTT,CASSRVPGRDTEAFF
TRBJ2-7,TRBV2,NA,few,TGTGCCAGCAGAGACGACAGGATTCTCTACGAGCAGTACTTC,CASRDDRILYEQYF
TRBJ1-2,TRBV4-1,TRBD1,NA,TGCGCCAGCAACAGTGGGGACAGTTTAAACTATGGCTACACCTTC,CASNSGDSLNYGYTF
TRBJ2-7,TRBV10-2,TRBD2,NA,TGCGCCAGCACCGATACCGGGACTAGCGGGAGGGCGTACGAGCAGTACTTC,CASTDTGTSGRAYEQYF
TRBJ2-2,TRBV20-1,NA,NA,TGCAGTGCTAGAGTGGATCCCGCAGGAATTGGGGAGCTGTTTTTT,CSARVDPAGIGELFF
TRBJ1-2,TRBV6-1,NA,few,TGTGCCAGCAGTGGGGATTTCGGCTACACCTTC,CASSGDFGYTF
TRBJ2-5,TRBV2,NA,NA,TGTGCCAGCGGTAGAGGGGAGGCGCAGTACTTC,CASGRGEAQYF